The source of this TCR beta chain is a study of blood T cell repertoires in COVID-19. Overall study context: The United States, Italy and Spain were the sources of the acute and convalescent COVID-19 samples. T cells, B-cell-depleted T cells, or PBMCs provided the cDNA or gDNA that served as material.

Germline V gives CDR1 MNHEY, CDR2 SVGAGI. CDR3 length equals 14 residues. With 4 bases removed from V and 4 bases from J, the gap between germline ends came to 11 bases. The authors' processing: Reference gene primer amplification yielded estimated nucleated cell counts. The data were produced by immunoSEQ multiplex PCR, yet TCRdb's version contains in-frame clones alone and is incomplete. The V and J calls and clone size come from that table; D and trimming were worked out from the DNA. The top ten hold roughly 2.3% of the sample, which has around 230,000 clones, around 86% seen once. The sequencing sample was made of peripheral blood. This clonotype was sampled from a man younger than 40 who had recovered from COVID-19. The V and J genes are TRBV6-5 and TRBJ1-3; a possible D gene is TRBD1 (5 bases). The CDR3 is CASSSGHFGNTIYF. The CDR3 DNA follows: TGTGCCAGCAGTTCTGGACATTTCGGAAACACCATATATTTT.